These 31 T cell receptor beta chains were all obtained from the same sample, sequenced in a study of blood T cell repertoires in COVID-19. Sequencing was performed with immunoSEQ multiplex PCR; in TCRdb, only in-frame clones are kept and a portion is missing. The profile shows 400,000 or so clones, about 90% of them singletons. Sequenced input: peripheral blood. The receptors originated from a man aged 18 to 35 with COVID-19, enrolled during active disease.

The rearrangement joins TRBV6-5 to TRBJ2-7, with 10 nucleotides matching TRBD1. This CDR3 is built from 15 residues. Germline CDR1 is MNHEY and CDR2 is SVGAGI. V trimming: 5 bases; J trimming: 4 bases; junction bases outside the gene matches: 8. The DNA for the CDR3 is TGTGCCAGCAGTCCCGGACAGGGGGTGCCTTACGAGCAGTACTTC. Translated, it gives CASSPGQGVPYEQYF.

V is TRBV7-2 and J is TRBJ2-1; D gene unclear. With 3 bases removed from V and 9 bases from J, the gap between germline ends came to 12 bases. The CDR3 has 13 amino acids. Germline V gene data show CDR1 as SGHTA and CDR2 as FQGNSA. CDR3 in amino acids: CASSLPHLSEQFF. The DNA of the CDR3 is TGTGCCAGCAGCTTGCCTCACTTATCTGAGCAGTTCTTC.

The chain is built from TRBV5-8 and TRBJ1-6; no definite D call. CDR1 SGHTS and CDR2 YDEGEE come from the germline V gene. This CDR3 is built from 15 residues. The V and J ends lost 4 bases and 8 bases respectively, with 16 bases between them. CDR3 bases: TGTGCCAGCAGCCCGGATCGACGGAGCCATTCACCCCTCCACTTT. This codes for CASSPDRRSHSPLHF.

The rearrangement uses TRBV5-1 and TRBJ1-4; D is unclear. V lost 8 bases and J 11 bases, leaving 7 bases between the germline ends. Germline V gives CDR1 SGHRS, CDR2 YFSETQ. The CDR3 length is 9 residues. DNA for the CDR3: TGCGCCAGTTTGAGGAAACTGTTTTTT. Its protein is CASLRKLFF.

The chain combines TRBV6-5 with TRBJ1-2; 7 bases match TRBD1. CDR3 length: 13 residues. The V gene's germline CDR1 is MNHEY and CDR2 SVGAGI. The V segment lost 5 bases and the J segment 4 bases; nucleotides outside the gene matches: 4. This chain's CDR3 is CASSTQGTYGYTF. CDR3 DNA sequence: TGTGCCAGCAGTACACAGGGGACCTATGGCTACACCTTC.

The chain employs TRBV5-1 and TRBJ2-1, with 11 bases identical to TRBD2. V trimming: 1 base; J trimming: 6 bases; junction bases outside the gene matches: 6. This CDR3 is 16 amino acids long. Germline CDR1 and CDR2: SGHRS and YFSETQ. The CDR3 is CASSLSLAGGGNEQFF. In DNA form, the CDR3 reads TGCGCCAGCAGCTTGAGTCTAGCGGGGGGCGGCAATGAGCAGTTCTTC. The variable domain in full, with the rest retrieved from reference TRBV5-1 and TRBJ2-1, is KAGVTQTPRYLIKTRGQQVTLSCSPISGHRSVSWYQQTPGQGLQFLFEYFSETQRNKGNFPGRFSGRQFSNSRSEMNVSTLELGDSALYLCASSLSLAGGGNEQFFGPGTRLTVL.

The genes are TRBV3-1 (or the pseudogene TRBV3-2) and TRBJ1-6; D call uncertain. Germline assignment: CDR1 LGHDT and CDR2 YNNKEL (reference sequence). Trimming took 5 bases from V and 7 from J, leaving 9 bases between them. CDR3 size: 13 residues. The CDR3 bases are TGTGCCAGCAGCAGATCCGGGAATTCACCCCTCCACTTT. It codes for CASSRSGNSPLHF.

The CDR3 DNA is TGTGCCAGCAGCCAAATATTCTTGGGACTAGGTCACGAGCAGTACTTC. This codes for CASSQIFLGLGHEQYF. V and J are TRBV14 and TRBJ2-7; 8 bases fit TRBD2. Unmatched junction bases numbered 11, after V lost 2 bases and J lost 5 bases. The CDR3 extends over 16 amino acids. Germline V gives CDR1 SGHDN, CDR2 FVKESK. Using reference TRBV14 and TRBJ2-7 for the parts outside the CDR3, the full variable domain is EAGVTQFPSHSVIEKGQTVTLRCDPISGHDNLYWYRRVMGKEIKFLLHFVKESKQDESGMPNNRFLAERTGGTYSTLKVQPAELEDSGVYFCASSQIFLGLGHEQYFGPGTRLTVT.

The chain is built from TRBV6-5 and TRBJ2-2, with D hard to call. The CDR3 contains 13 residues. Trimming pared 2 bases from V and 6 bases from J, leaving 7 bases between. The germline V gene encodes CDR1 MNHEY and CDR2 SVGAGI. The CDR3 sequence is CASSYREPGELFF. CDR3 DNA: TGTGCCAGCAGTTACCGCGAGCCCGGGGAGCTGTTTTTT.

The count of this clone is one. Other DNA sequences in this sample translate to the same CDR3. The rearrangement links TRBV6-1 to TRBJ1-2; maybe TRBD1 (5 bases). There are 13 residues in the CDR3. The V and J ends lost 2 bases and 4 bases respectively, with 8 bases between them. CDR1 and CDR2 (germline): MNHNS, SASEGT. The CDR3 DNA is TGTGCCAGCAGTGAAAGCGGGACCTATGGCTACACCTTC. Translated, it gives CASSESGTYGYTF.

The chain uses TRBV15 and TRBJ2-3, with D possibly TRBD2 on 5 matching bases. The CDR3 runs 14 residues. V lost 3 bases and J 2 bases, leaving 9 bases between the germline ends. Germline V gene sequence: CDR1 LNHNV, CDR2 YYDKDF (reference sequence). CDR3 nucleotides: TGTGCCACCAGCAGGGGAGCCCTCACAGATACGCAGTATTTT. This sequence encodes CATSRGALTDTQYF.

The V gene is TRBV5-1, the J gene TRBJ2-7; TRBD2 matches 9 bases. J gave up 3 bases and V 0 bases, and 4 bases lay outside the gene matches. CDR3 length: 15 amino acids. Germline loops: CDR1 SGHRS, CDR2 YFSETQ. The CDR3: CASSLGGGRVYEQYF. The CDR3 DNA sequence: TGCGCCAGCAGCTTGGGAGGCGGGAGGGTCTACGAGCAGTACTTC.

This sequence joins TRBV7-9 and TRBJ1-2; D is perhaps TRBD1 (6 bases). The CDR3 is 15 residues long. V lost 6 bases and J lost 8, with 22 bases in between. In germline, CDR1 is SEHNR, CDR2 FQNEAQ (reference sequence). The DNA for the CDR3 is TGTGCCAGCAGTTTGGATGGTGGGGGCGCCTGGGGCTACACCTTC. Residues: CASSLDGGGAWGYTF.

This chain connects TRBV7-9 to TRBJ2-1; tentatively, D is TRBD2 (6 bases). Between the trimmed V and J ends, which lost 1 base and 1 base, there was a span of 14 bases. The CDR3 has 17 residues. The germline V gene has CDR1 SEHNR and CDR2 FQNEAQ (reference sequence). In nucleotides, the CDR3 is TGTGCCAGCAGCTTAGTCGCGGGGACTGGGTCCTACAATGAGCAGTTCTTC. Translation: CASSLVAGTGSYNEQFF.

The V call is TRBV5-6, the J call TRBJ1-5, with 7 bases aligning to TRBD1. Germline CDR1 reads SGHDT; CDR2 reads YYEEEE. This CDR3 is 17 amino acids long. V lost 4 bases to trimming and J lost 5 bases; unmatched junction nucleotides: 15. CDR3 loop: CASSVGQAGSADQPQHF. CDR3 DNA: TGTGCCAGCAGCGTAGGACAGGCCGGAAGTGCAGATCAGCCCCAGCATTTT.

The chain links TRBV7-9 to TRBJ1-3; D perhaps matches TRBD1 (6 bases). CDR3 length: 18 residues. The germline V gene encodes CDR1 SEHNR and CDR2 FQNEAQ (reference sequence). The V and J ends lost 3 bases and 0 bases respectively, with 18 bases between them. The CDR3 DNA follows: TGTGCCAGCAGCTTTAGACTTACAGGGCCATACTCTGGAAACACCATATATTTT. This gives the protein CASSFRLTGPYSGNTIYF.

The chain joins TRBV10-2 to TRBJ2-1; the match to TRBD2 covers 8 bases. CDR1 is WSHSY, CDR2 SAAADI, per germline. The CDR3 has 13 residues. J was trimmed by 12 bases and V by 0 bases; bases with no gene match: 4. CDR3 amino acids: CASSESKGTRQFF. The CDR3 coding sequence is TGCGCCAGCAGTGAGTCCAAGGGGACTAGGCAGTTCTTC.

The chain carries TRBV3-1 (or the pseudogene TRBV3-2) and TRBJ2-2, with D hard to call. The V gene's germline CDR1 is LGHDT and CDR2 YNNKEL (reference sequence). With 1 base removed from V and 8 bases from J, the gap between germline ends came to 2 bases. CDR3 size: 11 residues. CDR3 coding DNA: TGTGCCAGCAGCCAAGTAGGGGAGCTGTTTTTT. Protein product: CASSQVGELFF.

This chain joins TRBV9 and TRBJ2-1; possible D gene TRBD2, 6 bases. This CDR3 region has 16 residues. Germline-derived CDR1 and CDR2 are SGDLS and YYNGEE. Trimming took off 6 bases at V and 4 bases at J, with 20 bases between the two ends. Here the CDR3 DNA reads TGTGCCAGCACTACCTTACCGGGACTTAATTACAATGAGCAGTTCTTC. Translating gives CASTTLPGLNYNEQFF.

The J gene is TRBJ1-1, the V gene TRBV4-1; perhaps TRBD1 as D (6 bases). The V gene's germline CDR1 is MGHRA and CDR2 YSYEKL. V lost 0 bases and J lost 0, with 14 bases in between. The CDR3 is made up of 17 amino acids. The CDR3 bases are TGCGCCAGCAGCCAAGACTGGCAGGGGCGTTTGAACACTGAAGCTTTCTTT. It encodes CASSQDWQGRLNTEAFF.

This clone has a single count. The chain joins TRBV6-4 to TRBJ2-1, with 12 bases fitting TRBD2. The germline V gene has CDR1 MRHNA and CDR2 SNTAGT. The junction had 9 bases not matched to a gene; V was cut back by 6 bases and J by 9 bases. CDR3 length: 15 amino acids. CDR3 region: CASRALAGGPGEQFF. CDR3 DNA: TGTGCCAGCAGGGCCCTAGCGGGGGGGCCCGGTGAGCAGTTCTTC.

The chain carries TRBV19 and TRBJ1-4; D unclear. This CDR3 contains 12 residues. Between the trimmed V and J ends, which lost 3 bases and 6 bases, there was a span of 5 bases. Germline V gives CDR1 LNHDA, CDR2 SQIVND (reference sequence). The CDR3 sequence is CASSIVDEKLFF. The CDR3 nucleotides read TGTGCCAGTAGTATCGTTGATGAAAAACTGTTTTTT.

The V and J genes are TRBV6-6 and TRBJ1-3; D is unresolved. Looked up from germline, CDR1 is MNHNY and CDR2 is SVGAGI (reference sequence). The CDR3 is 13 amino acids. Trimming shortened V by 6 bases and J by 3 bases, and 9 bases separated the two germline ends. The CDR3 loop is CASRELDGNTIYF. CDR3 bases: TGTGCCAGCAGGGAGTTAGATGGAAACACCATATATTTT.

This clone was recorded only once. CDR3 sequence (DNA): TGTGCTAGTGGTTTGCCGGGGACAGTTCCCTACGAGCAGTACTTC. It is translated as CASGLPGTVPYEQYF. The gene calls are TRBV12-5 and TRBJ2-7; 7 positions match TRBD1. Germline CDR1 is LGHNT and CDR2 is FRNRAP. The CDR3 consists of 15 residues. V dropped 2 bases and J dropped 2; count of bases not matched to a gene: 6.

The CDR3 DNA reads as TGTGCCAGCAGCTCGGGACAGGCAGAAGCTTTCTTT. Its translation: CASSSGQAEAFF. This chain links TRBV11-3 with TRBJ1-1, with 8 bases that match TRBD1. The CDR3 extends over 12 amino acids. CDR1 SGHNT and CDR2 YENEEA come from the germline V gene. Trimming took 4 bases from V and 8 from J; bases not matched to a gene: 3.

The rearrangement uses TRBV24-1 and TRBJ2-5, with TRBD2 matching 7 bases. The germline V gene encodes CDR1 KGHDR and CDR2 SFDVKD. Losses at the gene ends were 4 bases for V and 5 bases for J; bases not matched to a gene: 6. This CDR3 region has 14 residues. CDR3 sequence reads: CATSDTRGGETQYF. Written as DNA, the CDR3 is TGTGCCACCAGTGACACCCGGGGAGGGGAGACCCAGTACTTC.

The chain joins TRBV15 to TRBJ2-7; D might be TRBD1 (6 bases). With 3 bases removed from V and 4 bases from J, the gap between germline ends came to 10 bases. This CDR3 has 13 residues. Looked up from germline, CDR1 is LNHNV and CDR2 is YYDKDF (reference sequence). This chain's CDR3 is CATSRGDRYEQYF. The CDR3 region has the DNA TGTGCCACCAGCAGGGGAGACAGGTACGAGCAGTACTTC.

The CDR3 region is CASSLSEERTEAFF. The CDR3 DNA follows: TGTGCCAGCAGCTTAAGTGAGGAGAGGACTGAAGCTTTCTTT. This rearrangement joins TRBV13 to TRBJ1-1; no reliable D call. This CDR3 has 14 residues. The ends were cut back, 2 bases at V and 5 bases at J, with 12 bases in the middle. Germline V gene data show CDR1 as PRHDT and CDR2 as FYEKMQ (reference sequence).

The gene calls are TRBV4-2 and TRBJ2-7, with 7 nucleotides matching TRBD2. Judging by the DNA end, TRBJ2-5 fits better; the J call may be wrong. Germline CDR1 and CDR2: LGHNA and YNFKEQ. The CDR3 has 14 amino acids. The CDR3 DNA is TGTGCCAGCAGCCAAGCCCGGGGGGAAGAGACCCAGTACTTC. Amino acids: CASSQARGEETQYF.

V gene TRBV6-2 or TRBV6-3 combines with J gene TRBJ1-1; D unclear. This CDR3 is 15 amino acids long. CDR1 MNHEY and CDR2 SVGEGT come from the germline V gene. Deletions cut 2 bases from V and 6 bases from J, with 16 bases between. The CDR3 DNA reads TGTGCCAGCAGTTACGCTTCATCGGGATTCGCTGAAGCTTTCTTT. Translation: CASSYASSGFAEAFF.

The chain couples TRBV18 to TRBJ2-3; D may be TRBD2 (6 bases). Germline V lookup: CDR1 KGHSH, CDR2 LQKENI. V was cut by 3 bases and J by 1 base, with 11 bases left in between. CDR3 length equals 15 residues. Written as DNA, the CDR3 is TGTGCCAGCTCACCCCGGGGGACGGGCACAGATACGCAGTATTTT. Protein sequence: CASSPRGTGTDTQYF. Full variable domain (missing parts from reference TRBV18 and TRBJ2-3): NAGVMQNPRHLVRRRGQEARLRCSPMKGHSHVYWYRQLPEEGLKFMVYLQKENIIDESGMPKERFSAEFPKEGPSILRIQQVVRGDSAAYFCASSPRGTGTDTQYFGPGTRLTVL.